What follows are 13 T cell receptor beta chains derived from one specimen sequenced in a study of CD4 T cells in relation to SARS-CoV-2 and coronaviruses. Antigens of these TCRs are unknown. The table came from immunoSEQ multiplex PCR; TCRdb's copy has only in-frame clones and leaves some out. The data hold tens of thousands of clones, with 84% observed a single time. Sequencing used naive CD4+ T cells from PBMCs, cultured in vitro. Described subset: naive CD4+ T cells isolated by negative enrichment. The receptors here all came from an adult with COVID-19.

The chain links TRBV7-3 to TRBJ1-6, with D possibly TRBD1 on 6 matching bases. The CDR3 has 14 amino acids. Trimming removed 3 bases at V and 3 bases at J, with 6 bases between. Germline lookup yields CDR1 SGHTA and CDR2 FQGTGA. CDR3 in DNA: TGTGCCAGCAGCTTGACAGGCTATAATTCACCCCTCCACTTT. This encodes CASSLTGYNSPLHF.

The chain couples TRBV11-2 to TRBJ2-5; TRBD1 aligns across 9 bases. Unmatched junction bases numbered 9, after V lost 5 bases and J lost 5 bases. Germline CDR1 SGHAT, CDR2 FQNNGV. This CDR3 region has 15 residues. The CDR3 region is CASSLWDRAAETQYF. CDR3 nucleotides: TGTGCCAGCAGCCTCTGGGACAGGGCGGCGGAGACCCAGTACTTC.

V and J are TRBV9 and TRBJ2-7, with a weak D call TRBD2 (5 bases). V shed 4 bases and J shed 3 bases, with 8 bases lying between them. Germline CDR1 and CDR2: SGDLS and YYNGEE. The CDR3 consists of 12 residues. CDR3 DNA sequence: TGTGCCAGCAGCAACCGGGACTACGAGCAGTACTTC. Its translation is CASSNRDYEQYF.

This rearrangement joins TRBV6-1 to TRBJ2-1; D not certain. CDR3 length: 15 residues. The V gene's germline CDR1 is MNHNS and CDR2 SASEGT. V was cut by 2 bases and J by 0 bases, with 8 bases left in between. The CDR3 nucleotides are TGTGCCAGCAGTGAACCTTTTCGCTCCTACAATGAGCAGTTCTTC. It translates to CASSEPFRSYNEQFF.

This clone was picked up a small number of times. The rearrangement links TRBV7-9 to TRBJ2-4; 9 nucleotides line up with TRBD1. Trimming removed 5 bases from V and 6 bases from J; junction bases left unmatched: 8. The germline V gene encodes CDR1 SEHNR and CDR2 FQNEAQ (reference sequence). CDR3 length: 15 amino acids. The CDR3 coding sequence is TGTGCCAGCAGCACCAGGACAGGGGCGACAAACATTCAGTACTTC. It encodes CASSTRTGATNIQYF.

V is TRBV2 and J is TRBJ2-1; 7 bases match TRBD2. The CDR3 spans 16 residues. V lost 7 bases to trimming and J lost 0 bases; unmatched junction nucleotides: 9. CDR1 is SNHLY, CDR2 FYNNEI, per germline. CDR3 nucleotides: TGTGCCAGCAAGGAACTAGCGACCAGCTCCTACAATGAGCAGTTCTTC. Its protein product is CASKELATSSYNEQFF.

The CDR3 loop reads CASSPIISTGVNTEAFF. In DNA form, the CDR3 reads TGTGCCAGCTCACCCATTATATCGACAGGGGTAAACACTGAAGCTTTCTTT. This chain uses TRBV18 with TRBJ1-1, with TRBD1 matching 8 bases. This CDR3 has 17 residues. From germline, CDR1 is KGHSH and CDR2 LQKENI. V dropped 3 bases and J dropped 2; count of bases not matched to a gene: 11.

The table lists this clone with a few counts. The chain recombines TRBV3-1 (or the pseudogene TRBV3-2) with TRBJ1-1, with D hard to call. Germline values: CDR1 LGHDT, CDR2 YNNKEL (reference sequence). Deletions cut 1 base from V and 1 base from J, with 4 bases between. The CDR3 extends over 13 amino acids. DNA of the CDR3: TGTGCCAGCAGCCAAGTCTCGAACACTGAAGCTTTCTTT. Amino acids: CASSQVSNTEAFF.

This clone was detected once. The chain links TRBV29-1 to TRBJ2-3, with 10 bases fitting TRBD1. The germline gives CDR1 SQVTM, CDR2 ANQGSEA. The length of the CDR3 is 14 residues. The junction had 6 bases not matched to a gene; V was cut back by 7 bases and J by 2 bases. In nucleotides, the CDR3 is TGCAGCGCCCGACAGGGGGCCGACACAGATACGCAGTATTTT. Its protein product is CSARQGADTDTQYF.

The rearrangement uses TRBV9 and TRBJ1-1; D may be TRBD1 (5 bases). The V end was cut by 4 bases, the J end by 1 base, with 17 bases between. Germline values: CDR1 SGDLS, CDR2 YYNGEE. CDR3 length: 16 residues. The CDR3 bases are TGTGCCAGCAGCCCAGCTCACTCAGGGTCGAACACTGAAGCTTTCTTT. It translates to CASSPAHSGSNTEAFF.

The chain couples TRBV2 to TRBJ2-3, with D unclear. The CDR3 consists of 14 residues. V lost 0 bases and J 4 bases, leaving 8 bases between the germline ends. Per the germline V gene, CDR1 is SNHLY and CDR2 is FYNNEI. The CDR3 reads CASSEALDADTQYF. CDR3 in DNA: TGTGCCAGCAGTGAAGCTCTAGATGCAGATACGCAGTATTTT.

The DNA for the CDR3 is TGTGCCAGTAGGCAGACTAGCGGGAGAACAGATACGCAGTATTTT. This translates into CASRQTSGRTDTQYF. V and J are TRBV19 and TRBJ2-3; 12 positions agree with TRBD2. Germline V gives CDR1 LNHDA, CDR2 SQIVND (reference sequence). There are 15 residues in the CDR3. J lost 3 bases, V lost 6 bases, and 4 bases had no gene match.

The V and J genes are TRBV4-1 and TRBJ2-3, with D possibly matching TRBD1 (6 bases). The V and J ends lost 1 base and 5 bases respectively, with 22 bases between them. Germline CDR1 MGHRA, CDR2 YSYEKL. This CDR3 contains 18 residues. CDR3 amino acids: CASSQGPLRGSGVDTQYF. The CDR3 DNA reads TGCGCCAGCAGCCAAGGGCCCCTTAGGGGGAGTGGGGTAGATACGCAGTATTTT.